This T cell receptor (beta chain) was profiled in a study of CD8 T cells in ankylosing spondylitis. Study-wide findings and caveats: Ankylosing spondylitis blood appeared to carry a characteristic TCR beta motif of roughly 8 highly homologous variants. The authors reported significant enrichment of disease-linked clones in matched ankylosing spondylitis synovial fluid. Relatively rare in peripheral blood, disease-linked clones were also CD8+.

Trimming shortened V by 0 bases and J by 5 bases, and 8 bases separated the two germline ends. Germline assignment: CDR1 SGDLS and CDR2 YYNGEE. The CDR3 sequence is 13 residues long. Quantitative 5'-RACE with molecular barcodes was used to make the TCR beta libraries. Via MiXCR, TCRdb re-called the 5' RACE reads, giving one row per CDR3 protein. The sample records around 40,000 distinct CDR3 sequences, less than 3% being singletons. This clonotype has a count of ten or more. Antigen unknown. The genes are TRBV9 and TRBJ2-5; D remains ambiguous. Material for sequencing was blood, either unsorted or a sorted T cell fraction (not recorded which). The TCR originated in a male donor with ankylosing spondylitis or in good health (not recorded which). The CDR3 is CASSVVSWETQYF. DNA for the CDR3: TGTGCCAGCAGCGTAGTTTCTTGGGAGACCCAGTACTTC.